The subject of this entry is one TCR beta chain. This sample is drawn from a study of cytomegalovirus exposure and HLA in healthy donors. Only in-frame clones appear in the TCRdb table, and some are missing; sequencing was by immunoSEQ multiplex PCR. The table shows a few hundred thousand clones, with 90% to 95% occurring only once. The ends were cut back, 5 bases at V and 0 bases at J, with 9 bases in the middle. Per the germline V gene, CDR1 is SGHRS and CDR2 is YFSETQ. There are 14 residues in the CDR3. This chain joins TRBV5-1 and TRBJ1-3, with D uncertain. The sequencing sample was made of PBMCs. The TCR was taken from a woman in her late teens or twenties in good health and CMV-seronegative. In nucleotides, the CDR3 is TGCGCCAGCAGGCCACAGCCCTCTGGAAACACCATATATTTT. Translated: CASRPQPSGNTIYF.